This section outlines one T cell receptor (beta chain) sequence together with its context. Its specificity is unknown. Different DNA sequences within this sample yield the same CDR3. Over several immunoSEQ plates, each subset's genomic DNA was distributed in even portions. Produced via immunoSEQ multiplex PCR; TCRdb's table is partial and in-frame only. Here the sample spans under 1 million clones, around 96% being singletons. Trimming cost V 5 bases and J 2 bases, with 4 bases left between them. Germline CDR1 SGHTA, CDR2 FQGNSA. There are 11 residues in the CDR3. This entry belongs to a study of shared clonotypes between healthy human individuals. Selected positively for CCR7 and CD45RO-negative, naive CD8 cells excluded terminally differentiated effector memory CD45RA+ cells. Study-wide points: Owing to a small donor count, the genetic and exposure-history diversity represented was limited. Estimated clonotype richness was generally higher in naive than memory subsets. In this cohort, only blood was sampled, and tissue repertoires likely differ.

The TCR sequence derives from a man aged 25 to 45 in good health. The chain carries TRBV7-2 and TRBJ2-7; D not resolved. Sample: naive CD8+ T cells sorted from blood. The CDR3, as DNA: TGTGCCAGCAGCGCGCCCTACGAGCAGTACTTC. Translation gives CASSAPYEQYF.